A selection of T cell receptor beta chains follows, all from one sample in a study of cytomegalovirus exposure and HLA in healthy donors. Method: immunoSEQ multiplex PCR; TCRdb's copy keeps in-frame clones and lacks some. This repertoire shows under 250,000 clones, approximately 79% found once; its top ten account for around 4.8%. The sequenced sample consisted of PBMCs. The receptors were sampled from a woman aged 25 to 45 in good health and CMV-seropositive. The CDR3 runs from the conserved cysteine through the conserved F or W. A D gene is named only where the DNA matches it firmly. The size entry is marked missing in some rows and otherwise reads once, few, many or a size class.

v_gene: TRBV27
abundance: .
j_gene: TRBJ2-5
d_gene: .
CDR3aa: CASSSRTYQETQYF
CDR3nt: TGTGCCAGCAGTTCCCGGACTTACCAAGAGACCCAGTACTTC

v_gene: TRBV5-6
abundance: .
j_gene: TRBJ2-1
d_gene: .
CDR3aa: CASSREVEQFF
CDR3nt: TGTGCCAGCAGCCGCGAGGTCGAGCAGTTCTTC

v_gene: TRBV6-5
abundance: .
j_gene: TRBJ1-5
d_gene: .
CDR3aa: CASSYSAGRAQHF
CDR3nt: TGTGCCAGCAGTTACTCGGCAGGGAGGGCCCAGCATTTT

v_gene: TRBV7-2
abundance: .
j_gene: TRBJ2-3
d_gene: .
CDR3aa: CASSLRRDSTDTQYF
CDR3nt: TGTGCCAGCAGCTTGCGTCGAGATAGCACAGATACGCAGTATTTT

v_gene: TRBV10-3
abundance: .
j_gene: TRBJ2-5
d_gene: TRBD2
CDR3aa: CAISERLAEETQYF
CDR3nt: TGTGCCATCAGTGAAAGACTAGCGGAAGAGACCCAGTACTTC

v_gene: TRBV19
abundance: .
j_gene: TRBJ2-7
d_gene: TRBD1
CDR3aa: CASSIGGQGVYEQYF
CDR3nt: TGTGCCAGTAGTATAGGGGGACAGGGGGTATACGAGCAGTACTTC

v_gene: TRBV15
abundance: once
j_gene: TRBJ1-4
d_gene: .
CDR3aa: CATSRGQDEKLFF
CDR3nt: TGTGCCACCAGCAGAGGACAGGATGAAAAACTGTTTTTT

v_gene: TRBV29-1
abundance: .
j_gene: TRBJ2-1
d_gene: TRBD1
CDR3aa: CSVLKGTGGGNEQFF
CDR3nt: TGCAGCGTCTTGAAAGGGACAGGGGGCGGGAATGAGCAGTTCTTC

v_gene: TRBV14
abundance: once
j_gene: TRBJ2-7
d_gene: TRBD1
CDR3aa: CASSHKIWGTGGYEQYF
CDR3nt: TGTGCCAGCAGCCACAAAATTTGGGGGACAGGGGGCTACGAGCAGTACTTC

v_gene: TRBV9
abundance: .
j_gene: TRBJ2-3
d_gene: TRBD1
CDR3aa: CASSEGQNTDTQYF
CDR3nt: TGTGCCAGCAGCGAGGGACAGAACACAGATACGCAGTATTTT

v_gene: TRBV6-5
abundance: .
j_gene: TRBJ2-7
d_gene: .
CDR3aa: CASSPAGDSYEQYF
CDR3nt: TGTGCCAGCAGTCCCGCAGGGGATTCCTACGAGCAGTACTTC

v_gene: TRBV5-1
abundance: .
j_gene: TRBJ2-3
d_gene: TRBD2
CDR3aa: CASSVGTSGGTQYF
CDR3nt: TGCGCCAGCAGCGTCGGGACTAGCGGGGGGACGCAGTATTTT

v_gene: TRBV19
abundance: once
j_gene: TRBJ1-1
d_gene: .
CDR3aa: CARLSTGTLNTEAFF
CDR3nt: TGTGCCAGGTTATCGACAGGAACTTTGAACACTGAAGCTTTCTTT

v_gene: TRBV5-6
abundance: once
j_gene: TRBJ2-7
d_gene: TRBD1
CDR3aa: CASSFLGQGVYEQYF
CDR3nt: TGTGCCAGCAGCTTTCTTGGCCAGGGGGTCTACGAGCAGTACTTC

v_gene: TRBV7-9
abundance: .
j_gene: TRBJ1-1
d_gene: .
CDR3aa: CASSLTYGAFF
CDR3nt: TGTGCCAGCAGCTTAACCTACGGAGCTTTCTTT

v_gene: TRBV10-3
abundance: .
j_gene: TRBJ2-1
d_gene: TRBD2
CDR3aa: CAIRGAGPGNNEQFF
CDR3nt: TGTGCCATCAGAGGAGCGGGGCCAGGGAACAATGAGCAGTTCTTC

v_gene: TRBV15
abundance: .
j_gene: TRBJ2-4
d_gene: .
CDR3aa: CATSRGTGKSKNIQYF
CDR3nt: TGTGCCACCAGCAGAGGAACAGGGAAATCCAAAAACATTCAGTACTTC

v_gene: TRBV5-1
abundance: .
j_gene: TRBJ1-4
d_gene: TRBD1
CDR3aa: CASSLGQGGEKLFF
CDR3nt: TGCGCCAGCAGCCTAGGACAGGGCGGTGAAAAACTGTTTTTT